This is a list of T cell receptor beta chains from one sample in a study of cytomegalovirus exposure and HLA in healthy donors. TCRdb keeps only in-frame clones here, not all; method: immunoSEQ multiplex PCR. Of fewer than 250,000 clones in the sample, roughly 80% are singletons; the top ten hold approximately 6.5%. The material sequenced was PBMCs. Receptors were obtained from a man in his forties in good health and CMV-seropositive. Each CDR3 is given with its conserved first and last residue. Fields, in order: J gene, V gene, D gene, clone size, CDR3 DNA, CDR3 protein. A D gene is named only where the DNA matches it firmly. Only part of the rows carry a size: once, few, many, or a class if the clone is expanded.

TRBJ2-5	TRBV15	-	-	TGTGCCACCAGCAGAGCTGAGGGTTTCCCGGCTCAAGAGACCCAGTACTTC	CATSRAEGFPAQETQYF
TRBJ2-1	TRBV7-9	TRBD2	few	TGTGCCAGCAGCTCTCCCCCTCGACTAGCGGGAGTGGGCAATGAGCAGTTCTTC	CASSSPPRLAGVGNEQFF
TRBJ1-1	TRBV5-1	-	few	TGCGCCAGCAGCCCGGCGGGGGAAAAGGCTGAAGCTTTCTTT	CASSPAGEKAEAFF
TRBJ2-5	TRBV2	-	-	TGTGCCAGCAGTGGGGCAGTTCTCCTAATGGAGACCCAGTACTTC	CASSGAVLLMETQYF
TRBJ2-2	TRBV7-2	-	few	TGTGCCAGCAGCTTAGCGCGCTACCTAACCGGGGAGCTGTTTTTT	CASSLARYLTGELFF
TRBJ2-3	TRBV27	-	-	TGTGCCAGCAGTGTAGCTAGCTACACAGATACGCAGTATTTT	CASSVASYTDTQYF
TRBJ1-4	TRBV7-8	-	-	TGTGCCAGCAGCTTAGCCCCGGGAACTGGGACTAATGAAAAACTGTTTTTT	CASSLAPGTGTNEKLFF
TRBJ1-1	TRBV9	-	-	TGTGCCAGCAGCGGAGGTTTGATGAACACTGAAGCTTTCTTT	CASSGGLMNTEAFF
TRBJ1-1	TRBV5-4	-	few	TGTGCCAGCAGCAGGGTTCAGGGGAACACTGAAGCTTTCTTT	CASSRVQGNTEAFF
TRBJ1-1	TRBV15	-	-	TGTGCCACCAGCAGAGGAGAGCAAACTGAAGCTTTCTTT	CATSRGEQTEAFF
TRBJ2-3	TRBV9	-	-	TGTGCCAGCAGCGCCGAGCGGTCTAGCACAGATACGCAGTATTTT	CASSAERSSTDTQYF
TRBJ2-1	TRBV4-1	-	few	TGCGCCAGCAGCCAACCGAGGCGGGCCCCCGCCAATGAGCAGTTCTTC	CASSQPRRAPANEQFF
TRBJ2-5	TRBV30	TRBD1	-	TGTGCCTGGAGCGAGGGACAGCCCCAAGAGACCCAGTACTTC	CAWSEGQPQETQYF
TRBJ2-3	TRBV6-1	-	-	TGTGCCAGCAGTGAAGGCATTAGCGGCACAGATACGCAGTATTTT	CASSEGISGTDTQYF
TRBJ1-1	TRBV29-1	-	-	TGCAGCGTTTCACCCCAGACAGCCCTCTCTGAAGCTTTCTTT	CSVSPQTALSEAFF
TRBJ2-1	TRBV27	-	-	TGTGCCAGCAGTTTACGAGGGAGAAGCTCCTACAATGAGCAGTTCTTC	CASSLRGRSSYNEQFF
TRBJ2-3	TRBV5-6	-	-	TGTGCCAGCAGCTTGGATGAGCGGGCCACAGATACGCAGTATTTT	CASSLDERATDTQYF
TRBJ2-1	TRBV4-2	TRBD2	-	TGTGCCAGCAGCCAAGAGTCAGCGGGAGGGCCAAACAATGAGCAGTTCTTC	CASSQESAGGPNNEQFF
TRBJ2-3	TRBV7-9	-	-	TGTGCCAGCAGATCTCTAGAAGATACGCAGTATTTT	CASRSLEDTQYF
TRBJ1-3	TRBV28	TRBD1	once	TGTGCCAGCAGTTACAGGGGAATTAGCACTGGAAACACCATATATTTT	CASSYRGISTGNTIYF
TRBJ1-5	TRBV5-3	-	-	TGTGCCAGAAGCTTTTCTAGGACAGAGCCCCAGCATTTT	CARSFSRTEPQHF
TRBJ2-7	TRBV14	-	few	TGTGCCAGCAGCCAAGGAGTGGCAGGGGTCTACGAGCAGTACTTC	CASSQGVAGVYEQYF
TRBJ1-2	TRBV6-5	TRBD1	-	TGTGCCAGCAGTTACCGGACAGGAGTTAACTATGGCTACACCTTC	CASSYRTGVNYGYTF
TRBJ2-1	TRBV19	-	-	TGTGCCAGTAGTGTACACAGGGTTACTCGCTCCTACAATGAGCAGTTCTTC	CASSVHRVTRSYNEQFF
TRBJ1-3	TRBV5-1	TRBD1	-	TGCGCCAGCAGCTTGGCCGCTTCGACAGGGAGTAGAAACACCATATATTTT	CASSLAASTGSRNTIYF
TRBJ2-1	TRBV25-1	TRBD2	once	TGTGCCAGCAGTGAGGCTAGCGGGAGAAAAGGGACCTACAATGAGCAGTTCTTC	CASSEASGRKGTYNEQFF
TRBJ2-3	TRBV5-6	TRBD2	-	TGTGCCAGCAGCTTGTTACTAGCGGGAGATACGCAGTATTTT	CASSLLLAGDTQYF
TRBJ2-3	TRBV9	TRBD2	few	TGTGCCAGCAGCCCTCTTAGCGGGACTAGCACAGATACGCAGTATTTT	CASSPLSGTSTDTQYF
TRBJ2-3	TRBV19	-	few	TGTGCCAGTAGTATTGGAGGAGGGGCTAGGGATACGCAGTATTTT	CASSIGGGARDTQYF
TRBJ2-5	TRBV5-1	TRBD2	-	TGCGCCAGCAGCGACGTACTAGCGCCCCAAGAGACCCAGTACTTC	CASSDVLAPQETQYF
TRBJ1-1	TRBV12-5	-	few	TGTGCTAGTGGTTTAAATATGAACACTGAAGCTTTCTTT	CASGLNMNTEAFF
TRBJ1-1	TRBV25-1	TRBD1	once	TGTGCCAGCAGTGAATGGGACAGTGCGAACACTGAAGCTTTCTTT	CASSEWDSANTEAFF
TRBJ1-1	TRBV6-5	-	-	TGTGCCAGCAGTGTCCCGGAGGGTGCCACTGAAGCTTTCTTT	CASSVPEGATEAFF
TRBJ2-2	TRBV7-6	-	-	TGTGCCAGCAGGTCGTACGAGTTCGCGAACACCGGGGAGCTGTTTTTT	CASRSYEFANTGELFF
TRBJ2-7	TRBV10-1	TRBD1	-	TGCGCCAGCAGTGAGTCGGGGACAGGGGGCAAATCCTACGAGCAGTACTTC	CASSESGTGGKSYEQYF
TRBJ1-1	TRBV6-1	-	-	TGTGCCAGCAGTGAGGGCAGTGGAGCTTTCTTT	CASSEGSGAFF
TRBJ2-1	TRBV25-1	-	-	TGTGCCAGCAGTGCTCAGGGGGGTGGGGACTTTTACAATGAGCAGTTCTTC	CASSAQGGGDFYNEQFF
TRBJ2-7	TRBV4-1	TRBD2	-	TGCGCCAGCAGCCAGGTAGGGACTAGCGGGAGCTACGAGCAGTACTTC	CASSQVGTSGSYEQYF
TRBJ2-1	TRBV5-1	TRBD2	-	TGCGCCAGCAGCTTGGATAGCGGGAGGGCCGGGGAGCAGTTCTTC	CASSLDSGRAGEQFF
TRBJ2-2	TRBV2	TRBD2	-	TGTGCCAGCAGTGATAGCGGGATTGCCGCGAACACCGGGGAGCTGTTTTTT	CASSDSGIAANTGELFF
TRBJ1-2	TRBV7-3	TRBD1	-	TGTGCCAGCAGCCCGGGACAGGGCGATGGCTACACCTTC	CASSPGQGDGYTF